This T cell receptor beta chain was captured in a study of vaccination and CD4 T cells after COVID-19. Study context: The peptides that stimulated the cells were overlapping spike peptides from SARS-CoV-2, HCoV-NL63, HCoV-OC43 and HCoV-229E.

This clonotype is medium-sized (0.01 to 0.1%) within its sample. As yet, its antigen is unknown. The ends lost 3 bases at V and 4 bases at J; junction bases unmatched: 7. Germline V gives CDR1 DFQATT, CDR2 SNEGSKA (reference sequence). This CDR3 is 15 amino acids long. Described treatment: roughly nine-day PBMC culture with coronavirus spike peptide pools or control peptides (ViraFEST assay). Expanded clonotypes were found by TCR sequencing after peptide-pool stimulation (ViraFEST). Each well received a few million PBMCs, cultured with approximately 10 IU/ml IL-2 and about 11 ug/ml peptide pools. Cultured CD4+ T cell DNA underwent sequencing with the Oncomine TCR Beta short-read assay. Via MiXCR, TCRdb re-called the PCR reads, giving one row per CDR3 protein. The table includes tens of thousands of distinct CDR3 sequences, about three fifths detected once.

V gene TRBV20-1 combines with J gene TRBJ2-1; TRBD1 agrees at 9 bases. The receptor was derived from a human donor who had recovered from COVID-19. The sample was CD4+ T cells from blood, cultured in vitro. In DNA, the CDR3 is TGCAGTGCTAGGCGGCCGGGACAGGGTTACAATGAGCAGTTCTTC. It encodes CSARRPGQGYNEQFF.